Listed below are T cell receptor beta chains from one sample, sequenced in a study of T cells after yellow fever vaccination. From the 5' RACE reads, TCRdb called clonotypes with MiXCR, one entry per CDR3 protein. This table has around 500,000 distinct CDR3 sequences, 20% to 25% appearing once. The specimen comprised PBMCs, sampled less than 25 days after the first yellow fever vaccination. The receptor set was obtained from a man aged 18 to 30 who received the YFV17D yellow fever vaccine. The conserved cysteine and the conserved F or W are not part of the CDR3 here.

V: TRBV7-9; J: TRBJ1-2; length: 12; CDR3: ASSFEGRYYGYT
V: TRBV18; J: TRBJ2-3; length: 11; CDR3: ASSPPGKNTQY
V: TRBV7-2; J: TRBJ2-4; length: 13; CDR3: ASSSPGLAKNIQY
V: TRBV20-1; J: TRBJ2-7; length: 12; CDR3: SARPQGLTYEQY
V: TRBV12-3/TRBV12-4; J: TRBJ2-1; length: 12; CDR3: ASTVAGVNNEQF
V: TRBV10-2; J: TRBJ2-7; length: 13; CDR3: ASTGLAIESYEQY
V: TRBV6-2/TRBV6-3; J: TRBJ2-2; length: 13; CDR3: ASTPGLANTGELF
V: TRBV2; J: TRBJ2-1; length: 14; CDR3: ASSEVAGGSYNEQF
V: TRBV7-9; J: TRBJ2-1; length: 11; CDR3: ASSARTGDEQF
V: TRBV7-2; J: TRBJ1-5; length: 14; CDR3: ASSPGTAYSNQPQH
V: TRBV7-9; J: TRBJ2-3; length: 11; CDR3: ASSWGLSDTQY
V: TRBV20-1; J: TRBJ2-3; length: 13; CDR3: SARDWATSTDTQY
V: TRBV7-2; J: TRBJ2-3; length: 14; CDR3: ASSLGPAGHTDTQY
V: TRBV5-5; J: TRBJ2-2; length: 13; CDR3: ASSPTGTSTGELF
V: TRBV6-1; J: TRBJ2-3; length: 15; CDR3: ASSMRMGQGFTDTQY
V: TRBV20-1; J: TRBJ2-7; length: 12; CDR3: SAKLAGPSYEQY
V: TRBV29-1; J: TRBJ2-3; length: 13; CDR3: SVEKGLPRRDTQY
V: TRBV4-2; J: TRBJ2-6; length: 10; CDR3: ASFGGANVLT
V: TRBV11-2; J: TRBJ1-1; length: 12; CDR3: ASSKQGRFAEAF
V: TRBV4-1; J: TRBJ2-2; length: 14; CDR3: ASSQNTGPRTGELF
V: TRBV5-1; J: TRBJ2-1; length: 13; CDR3: ASSLVASVDNEQF
V: TRBV2; J: TRBJ2-2; length: 9; CDR3: ASSGYEELF
V: TRBV5-1; J: TRBJ2-7; length: 14; CDR3: ASSLESGLAVYEQY
V: TRBV7-9; J: TRBJ2-1; length: 11; CDR3: ASTSTGGIEQF
V: TRBV6-2/TRBV6-3; J: TRBJ2-5; length: 15; CDR3: ASSYRPWTSLGETQY
V: TRBV29-1; J: TRBJ2-7; length: 11; CDR3: SVELDRGYEQY
V: TRBV29-1; J: TRBJ2-7; length: 10; CDR3: SVNQVGLEQY
V: TRBV7-2; J: TRBJ2-1; length: 12; CDR3: ASSLRGQANEQF
V: TRBV12-3/TRBV12-4; J: TRBJ2-3; length: 10; CDR3: ATSGPSDTQY
V: TRBV6-1; J: TRBJ2-5; length: 13; CDR3: ASTVLWPSKETQY
V: TRBV18; J: TRBJ2-5; length: 13; CDR3: ASSLIITNQETQY
V: TRBV7-9; J: TRBJ2-5; length: 13; CDR3: ASSPPWDGQETQY
V: TRBV20-1; J: TRBJ2-5; length: 11; CDR3: SAQRTAQETQY
V: TRBV12-3/TRBV12-4; J: TRBJ2-5; length: 10; CDR3: ASSFVPRTQY
V: TRBV20-1; J: TRBJ2-4; length: 11; CDR3: SAYYNLKNIQY
V: TRBV12-3/TRBV12-4; J: TRBJ2-4; length: 9; CDR3: ASSLVDYQY
V: TRBV7-2; J: TRBJ2-4; length: 12; CDR3: ASSLDWTALIQY
V: TRBV6-1; J: TRBJ2-7; length: 11; CDR3: ASRDRGPYEQY
V: TRBV7-6; J: TRBJ2-1; length: 15; CDR3: ASRASGDLSSYNEQF
V: TRBV9; J: TRBJ2-5; length: 14; CDR3: ASSSWGGGSGETQY